One TCR beta chain is described in this entry. The table came from immunoSEQ multiplex PCR; TCRdb's copy has only in-frame clones and leaves some out. This table has approximately 37,000 clones, roughly nine tenths appearing once. This sample is drawn from a study of control samples from healthy donors and cancer patients. CDR3 length: 16 residues. The V end lost 5 bases, the J end lost 0 bases, and 16 bases lay between the germline ends. Looked up from germline, CDR1 is PRHDT and CDR2 is FYEKMQ (reference sequence). The TCR was taken from a woman aged 50 to 60 in good health. The specimen was blood. V gene TRBV13 combines with J gene TRBJ1-2; TRBD1 is a possible D gene (5 bases). CDR3 nucleotide sequence: TGTGCCAGCAGCATCCATACAGGAAGAGCTAACTATGGCTACACCTTC. The encoded protein is CASSIHTGRANYGYTF.